Sequencing of this T cell receptor beta chain was carried out in a study of T cells in localized non-small cell lung cancer. Overall study findings and caveats: When the top 100 tumor clones were examined, a median approximately 59 of them also appeared in the adjacent lung, which was paired and uninvolved.

Points on this clone: Its target is unknown. Additional DNA sequences in this sample encode the identical CDR3.

TCRdb's table, derived via immunoSEQ multiplex PCR, lists solely in-frame clones and lacks some. This table holds 8,500 to 13,000 clones, around three quarters found once. CDR1 SGHVS and CDR2 FNYEAQ come from the germline V gene. There are 14 residues in the CDR3. Germline trimming cut 3 bases from V and 5 bases from J; bases unmatched to any gene: 5. The chain couples TRBV7-6 to TRBJ2-7; 9 bases are shared with TRBD1. The source of this sequence is a male donor aged 60 or older with stage I lung adenocarcinoma. Sequenced material: peripheral blood, taken before any cancer treatment. The CDR3: CASSLGQGIDEQYF. The DNA of the CDR3 is TGTGCCAGCAGCTTGGGACAGGGAATCGACGAGCAGTACTTC.